This entry is about one T cell receptor beta chain. The source of the sample is a study of molecular identifiers for immune sequencing clone quantification. The CDR3 length is 15 residues. The V gene's germline CDR1 is LNHDA and CDR2 SQIVND (reference sequence). The germline V and J ends were trimmed by 4 bases and 7 bases, with 20 bases remaining between them. TCRdb redid the calling of the PCR reads with MiXCR, one entry per CDR3 protein. This table has hundreds of thousands of distinct CDR3 sequences, roughly 23% appearing once. The chain links TRBV19 to TRBJ2-7; D may be TRBD1 or TRBD2 (5 bases each). The sample consisted of naive CD8+ T cells from blood, with Jurkat cell RNA spiked in. As for subset: FACS-sorted CD8+CD4-CCR7+CD45RA+ naive T cells. This clonotype was sampled from a human donor in good health. Some libraries in this study had Jurkat cell RNA spiked in. Here the CDR3 reads CASSTPRDAREEQYF. The DNA of the CDR3 is TGTGCCAGTAGTACCCCTCGGGACGCAAGGGAGGAGCAGTACTTC.